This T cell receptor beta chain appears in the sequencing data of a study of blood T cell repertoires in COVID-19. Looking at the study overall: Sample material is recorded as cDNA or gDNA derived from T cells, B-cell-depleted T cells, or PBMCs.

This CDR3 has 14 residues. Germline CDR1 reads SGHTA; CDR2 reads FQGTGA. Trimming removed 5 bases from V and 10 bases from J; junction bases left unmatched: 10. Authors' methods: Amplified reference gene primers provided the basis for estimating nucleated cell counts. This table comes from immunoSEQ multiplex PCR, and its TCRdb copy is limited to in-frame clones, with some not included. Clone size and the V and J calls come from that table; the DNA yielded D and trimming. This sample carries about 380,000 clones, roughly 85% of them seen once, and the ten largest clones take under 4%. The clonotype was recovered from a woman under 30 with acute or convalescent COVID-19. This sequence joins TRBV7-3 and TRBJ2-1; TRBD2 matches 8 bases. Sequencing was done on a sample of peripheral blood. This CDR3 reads CASSLRGGGNEQFF. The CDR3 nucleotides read TGTGCCAGCAGCCTCCGGGGGGGAGGGAACGAGCAGTTCTTC.